The 18 T cell receptor beta chains below come from one sample, sequenced in a study of PD-1 blockade in classical Hodgkin lymphoma. Specified time point: newly diagnosed, previously untreated cHL patient sample. Produced via immunoSEQ multiplex PCR; TCRdb's table is partial and in-frame only. The sample records roughly 16,000 clones, roughly 90% being singletons. Sequenced material: peripheral blood mononuclear cells (PBMCs). The receptors shown here come from a human donor with classical Hodgkin lymphoma.

The chain couples TRBV7-2 to TRBJ2-3; 12 positions agree with TRBD2. CDR3 length equals 17 residues. Looked up from germline, CDR1 is SGHTA and CDR2 is FQGNSA. Unmatched junction bases numbered 4, after V lost 3 bases and J lost 0 bases. CDR3 sequence reads: CASSFAGTSGSTDTQYF. The CDR3, as DNA: TGTGCCAGCAGCTTTGCAGGGACTAGCGGGAGCACAGATACGCAGTATTTT.

V is TRBV28 and J is TRBJ2-1; 13 nucleotides match TRBD2. Trimming removed 1 base from V and 7 bases from J; junction bases left unmatched: 10. The CDR3 contains 18 residues. Germline assignment: CDR1 MDHEN and CDR2 SYDVKM. The CDR3 DNA sequence: TGTGCCAGCAGTTTATTACTAGCGGGAGGGCCAAGGAAGAATGAGCAGTTCTTC. Its translation: CASSLLLAGGPRKNEQFF.

CDR3 protein: CASSQVGSRTDTQYF. For the CDR3, the DNA is TGTGCCAGCAGCCAAGTCGGGAGCCGGACAGATACGCAGTATTTT. The chain carries TRBV4-2 and TRBJ2-3; D may be TRBD2 (6 bases). The CDR3 has 15 amino acids. The germline V and J ends were trimmed by 1 base and 3 bases, with 11 bases remaining between them. CDR1 and CDR2 (germline): LGHNA, YNFKEQ.

This clone was counted between two and nine times. V gene TRBV7-9 combines with J gene TRBJ2-1; D is unclear. The germline gives CDR1 SEHNR, CDR2 FQNEAQ (reference sequence). This CDR3 contains 12 residues. Trimming left V 5 bases short and J 5 bases short, with 7 bases between. CDR3 residues: CASSHSNNEQFF. The CDR3 DNA follows: TGTGCCAGCAGCCATTCAAACAATGAGCAGTTCTTC.

The rearrangement links TRBV19 to TRBJ2-5; TRBD2 aligns across 11 bases. The V gene end was trimmed by 5 bases and the J gene end by 5 bases; junction bases not matched to a gene: 7. Per germline, CDR1 LNHDA and CDR2 SQIVND (reference sequence). The CDR3 has 15 residues. CDR3: CASSALAGGDETQYF. CDR3 coding DNA: TGTGCCAGTAGTGCCCTAGCGGGAGGAGATGAGACCCAGTACTTC.

The V gene is TRBV9, the J gene TRBJ2-3, with 8 bases identical to TRBD2. The ends lost 1 base at V and 3 bases at J; junction bases unmatched: 4. The CDR3 runs 15 residues. CDR1 SGDLS and CDR2 YYNGEE come from the germline V gene. Here the CDR3 DNA reads TGTGCCAGCAGCGTAACGGGAGGGCCGACAGATACGCAGTATTTT. Its protein product is CASSVTGGPTDTQYF.

This chain connects TRBV6-6 to TRBJ2-5; TRBD2 matches 12 bases. Germline CDR1 MNHNY, CDR2 SVGAGI (reference sequence). CDR3 length: 16 residues. The V and J ends lost 0 bases and 4 bases, in that order; junction bases with no gene match: 3. CDR3 DNA: TGTGCCAGCAGTTACTCCGGGACTAGCGGGTCAGAGACCCAGTACTTC. Translated: CASSYSGTSGSETQYF.

The chain recombines TRBV4-2 with TRBJ2-5; 7 bases line up with TRBD1. The CDR3 covers 15 residues. Germline lookup yields CDR1 LGHNA and CDR2 YNFKEQ. V was pared by 3 bases and J by 0 bases, with 4 bases of the junction left unmatched. The CDR3 DNA follows: TGTGCCAGCAGCCAGGGACAGTTAGACCAAGAGACCCAGTACTTC. Encoded protein: CASSQGQLDQETQYF.

This chain joins TRBV6-6 and TRBJ2-1; 9 bases line up with TRBD1. The length of the CDR3 is 16 residues. Per the germline V gene, CDR1 is MNHNY and CDR2 is SVGAGI (reference sequence). The V segment lost 5 bases and the J segment 7 bases; nucleotides outside the gene matches: 12. The CDR3 region is CASSTLQGARENEQFF. The CDR3 nucleotides read TGTGCCAGCAGTACCCTACAGGGGGCGCGAGAAAATGAGCAGTTCTTC.

The chain joins TRBV7-2 to TRBJ2-7; maybe TRBD2 (6 bases). The CDR3 extends over 15 amino acids. Between the trimmed V and J ends, which lost 4 bases and 4 bases, there was a span of 17 bases. CDR1 is SGHTA and CDR2 is FQGNSA in the germline V gene. For the CDR3, the DNA is TGTGCCAGCAGCTACACGGCTACGGGAGCATACGAGCAGTACTTC. It yields the protein CASSYTATGAYEQYF.

The CDR3 bases are TGTGCTAGTGGTGGGGACACAGCCCTGGGCTACACCTTC. It yields the protein CASGGDTALGYTF. V gene TRBV12-5 combines with J gene TRBJ1-2; possible D gene TRBD1, 6 bases. CDR1 and CDR2 (germline): LGHNT, FRNRAP. V lost 5 bases and J lost 8, with 15 bases in between. The CDR3 is made up of 13 amino acids.

This clone was detected only once. The chain joins TRBV7-9 to TRBJ1-5, with unresolved D. This CDR3 spans 13 amino acids. Looked up from germline, CDR1 is SEHNR and CDR2 is FQNEAQ (reference sequence). Deletions cut 1 base from V and 9 bases from J, with 10 bases between. In DNA, the CDR3 is TGTGCCAGCAGCTTAGAAGGAAATGGGCCCCAGCATTTT. Translation: CASSLEGNGPQHF.

This chain links TRBV27 with TRBJ2-1, with 9 bases identical to TRBD2. With V trimmed by 8 bases and J by 8 bases, 13 bases remained unmatched. Germline CDR1 is MNHEY and CDR2 is SMNVEV (reference sequence). This CDR3 contains 15 residues. CDR3 in DNA: TGTGCCAGCCGTAGCCTTAGCGGGAGTTTCCATGAGCAGTTCTTC. This codes for CASRSLSGSFHEQFF.

The CDR3, as DNA: TGTGCCAGTAGACAACGGATTCAAGAGACCCAGTACTTC. It codes for CASRQRIQETQYF. The gene calls are TRBV19 and TRBJ2-5; D uncertain. CDR1 is LNHDA, CDR2 SQIVND, per germline (reference sequence). The CDR3 loop spans 13 amino acids. The V end lost 6 bases, the J end lost 2 bases, and 10 bases lay between the germline ends.

This chain uses TRBV5-1 with TRBJ2-5; D might be TRBD1 (5 bases). V was shortened by 0 bases and J by 1 base, with 10 bases between the two germline ends. This CDR3 has 15 residues. Looked up from germline, CDR1 is SGHRS and CDR2 is YFSETQ. DNA for the CDR3: TGCGCCAGCAGCTTGGCCCAGGGTTCCCAAGAGACCCAGTACTTC. This translates into CASSLAQGSQETQYF.

The V and J genes are TRBV7-2 and TRBJ2-7, with D unresolved. Germline CDR1 and CDR2: SGHTA and FQGNSA. V lost 0 bases and J 3 bases, leaving 3 bases between the germline ends. This CDR3 contains 12 residues. CDR3 nucleotides: TGTGCCAGCAGCTTAGCGCTCTACGAGCAGTACTTC. Translated, it gives CASSLALYEQYF.

In nucleotides, the CDR3 is TGTGCCAGCAGTTTAACAGGGGTCCCTAGCAATCAGCCCCAGCATTTT. The encoded protein is CASSLTGVPSNQPQHF. J is TRBJ1-5 and V is TRBV27; 7 bases are shared with TRBD1. Germline CDR1 MNHEY, CDR2 SMNVEV (reference sequence). The CDR3 length is 16 residues. V was pared by 2 bases and J by 0 bases, with 4 bases of the junction left unmatched.

V is TRBV7-2 and J is TRBJ2-3, with TRBD2 matching 15 bases. J gave up 3 bases and V 4 bases, and 5 bases lay outside the gene matches. The CDR3 contains 17 residues. Germline CDR1 reads SGHTA; CDR2 reads FQGNSA. CDR3 residues: CASSSQGTSGRTDTQYF. The CDR3 bases are TGTGCCAGCAGCTCCCAGGGGACTAGCGGGAGGACAGATACGCAGTATTTT.